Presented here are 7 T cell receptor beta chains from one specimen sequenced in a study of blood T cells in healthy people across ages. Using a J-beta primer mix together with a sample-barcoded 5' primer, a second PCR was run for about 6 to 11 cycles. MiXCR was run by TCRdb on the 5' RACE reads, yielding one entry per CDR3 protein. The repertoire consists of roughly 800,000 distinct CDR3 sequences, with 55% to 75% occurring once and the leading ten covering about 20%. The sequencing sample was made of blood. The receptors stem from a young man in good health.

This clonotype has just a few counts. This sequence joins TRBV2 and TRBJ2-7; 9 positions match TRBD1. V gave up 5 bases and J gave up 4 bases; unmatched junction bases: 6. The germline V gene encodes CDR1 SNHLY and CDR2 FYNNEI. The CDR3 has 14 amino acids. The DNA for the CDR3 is TGTGCCAGCAGTCCTACAGGGGGCCGATACGAGCAGTACTTC. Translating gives CASSPTGGRYEQYF.

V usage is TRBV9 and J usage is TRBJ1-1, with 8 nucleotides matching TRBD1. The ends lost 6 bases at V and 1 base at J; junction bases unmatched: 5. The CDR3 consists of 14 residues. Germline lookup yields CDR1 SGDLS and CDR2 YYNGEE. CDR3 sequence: CASTAGTGNTEAFF. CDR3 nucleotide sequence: TGTGCCAGCACCGCCGGGACAGGGAACACTGAAGCTTTCTTT.

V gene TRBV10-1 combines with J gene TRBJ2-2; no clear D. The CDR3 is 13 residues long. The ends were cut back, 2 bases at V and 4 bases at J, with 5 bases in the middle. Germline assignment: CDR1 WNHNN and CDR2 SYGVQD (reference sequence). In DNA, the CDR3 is TGCGCCAGCAGTGAGAGGGTCACCGGGGAGCTGTTTTTT. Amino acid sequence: CASSERVTGELFF.

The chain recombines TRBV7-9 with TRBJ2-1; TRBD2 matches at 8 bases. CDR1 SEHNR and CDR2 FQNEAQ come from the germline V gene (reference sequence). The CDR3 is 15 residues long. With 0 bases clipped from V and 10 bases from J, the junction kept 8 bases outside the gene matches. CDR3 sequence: CASSLAAGGEGEQFF. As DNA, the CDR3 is TGTGCCAGCAGCTTAGCGGCGGGAGGCGAGGGGGAGCAGTTCTTC.

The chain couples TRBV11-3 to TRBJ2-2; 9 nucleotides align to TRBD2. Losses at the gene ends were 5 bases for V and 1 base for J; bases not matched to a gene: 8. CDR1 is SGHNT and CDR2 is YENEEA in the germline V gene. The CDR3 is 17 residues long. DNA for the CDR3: TGTGCCAGCAGCCAAAGATATAGCGGGAGGAACACCGGGGAGCTGTTTTTT. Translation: CASSQRYSGRNTGELFF.

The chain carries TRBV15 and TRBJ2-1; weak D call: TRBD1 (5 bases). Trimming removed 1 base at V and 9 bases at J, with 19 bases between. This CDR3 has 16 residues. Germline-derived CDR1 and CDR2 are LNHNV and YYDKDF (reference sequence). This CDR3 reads CATSRVGLPRLAEQFF. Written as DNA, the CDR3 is TGTGCCACCAGCAGAGTGGGGCTCCCGAGGCTGGCTGAGCAGTTCTTC.

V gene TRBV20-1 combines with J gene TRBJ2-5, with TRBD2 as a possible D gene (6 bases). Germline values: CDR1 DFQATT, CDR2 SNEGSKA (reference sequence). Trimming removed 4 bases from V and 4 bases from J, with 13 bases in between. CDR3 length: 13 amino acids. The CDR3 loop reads CSAMTGGSETQYF. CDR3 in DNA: TGCAGTGCTATGACTGGGGGGTCAGAGACCCAGTACTTC.